The rows below give T cell receptor beta chains drawn from one sample of a study of response to subunit inactivated influenza vaccine. TCRdb reanalysed the RT-PCR reads using MiXCR and keeps one entry per CDR3 protein. The data contain roughly 650,000 distinct CDR3 sequences, 15% to 19% of them singletons. Here the sequenced sample was PBMCs from blood, taken 11 to 12 days after vaccination. All receptors come from a man aged 50-59 years who received an inactivated influenza vaccine. The conserved cysteine and the conserved F or W are not part of the CDR3 here.

v_gene: TRBV20-1
j_gene: TRBJ1-5
len: 12
CDR3aa: SARVPTGSQPQH

v_gene: TRBV20-1
j_gene: TRBJ1-5
len: 14
CDR3aa: SAKSGFSAFNQPQH

v_gene: TRBV4-2
j_gene: TRBJ2-3
len: 14
CDR3aa: ASSQVLAGGPDTQY

v_gene: TRBV7-9
j_gene: TRBJ2-1
len: 12
CDR3aa: ASSLVSQGYEQF

v_gene: TRBV4-3
j_gene: TRBJ2-7
len: 13
CDR3aa: ASSRLAGGPNEQY

v_gene: TRBV5-1
j_gene: TRBJ2-4
len: 11
CDR3aa: ASSLDSFNIQY

v_gene: TRBV15
j_gene: TRBJ2-1
len: 14
CDR3aa: ATSRDLRRSNNEQF

v_gene: TRBV4-2
j_gene: TRBJ2-2
len: 13
CDR3aa: ASSRGSLGTGELF

v_gene: TRBV6-5
j_gene: TRBJ2-6
len: 14
CDR3aa: ASSHGTGLGANVLT

v_gene: TRBV3-1
j_gene: TRBJ2-1
len: 14
CDR3aa: ARSQRGQVSYNEQF

v_gene: TRBV5-1
j_gene: TRBJ2-1
len: 13
CDR3aa: ASSPRSSGGNEQF

v_gene: TRBV7-2
j_gene: TRBJ2-7
len: 13
CDR3aa: ASSLLAGQGYEQY

v_gene: TRBV5-1
j_gene: TRBJ2-3
len: 12
CDR3aa: ASSARQSTDTQY

v_gene: TRBV10-3
j_gene: TRBJ1-5
len: 12
CDR3aa: AISGESRFQPQH

v_gene: TRBV4-3
j_gene: TRBJ2-1
len: 14
CDR3aa: ASSQDRPGKVDEQF

v_gene: TRBV5-1
j_gene: TRBJ1-1
len: 12
CDR3aa: ASSQMTRNTEAF

v_gene: TRBV18
j_gene: TRBJ2-3
len: 11
CDR3aa: ASSPKDRVRQY

v_gene: TRBV20-1
j_gene: TRBJ2-3
len: 12
CDR3aa: SATEGGRTDTQY

v_gene: TRBV15
j_gene: TRBJ2-3
len: 14
CDR3aa: ATSSPRDRGRDTQY

v_gene: TRBV2
j_gene: TRBJ2-1
len: 17
CDR3aa: ASSEAWTIRLAGYNEQF

v_gene: TRBV7-9
j_gene: TRBJ1-5
len: 13
CDR3aa: ASSPSGAAGQPQH

v_gene: TRBV20-1
j_gene: TRBJ2-1
len: 13
CDR3aa: SAKEAGTGFDEQF

v_gene: TRBV7-3
j_gene: TRBJ2-1
len: 13
CDR3aa: ASSKGLAGHNEQF